This TCR beta chain was sequenced for a study of shared clonotypes between healthy human individuals. Germline CDR1 reads MGHRA; CDR2 reads YSYEKL. V gave up 3 bases and J gave up 4 bases, with 18 bases separating them. The CDR3 extends over 16 amino acids. TCRdb's copy holds only in-frame clones and misses some; the assay was immunoSEQ multiplex PCR. The sample has about 800,000 clones, 95% to 97% seen once. Naive CD8 cells, CD45RO-negative and positively selected for CCR7, excluded terminally differentiated effector memory CD45RA+ cells. This clone was observed once. The chain links TRBV4-1 to TRBJ1-2; a possible D gene is TRBD1 (5 bases). Sequencing was carried out using naive CD8+ T cells sorted from blood. The source of this sequence is a man between 25 and 39 years old in good health. This chain's CDR3 is CASSQDPGGGGYGYTF. The CDR3 DNA reads as TGCGCCAGCAGCCAGGACCCTGGGGGAGGAGGCTATGGCTACACCTTC.